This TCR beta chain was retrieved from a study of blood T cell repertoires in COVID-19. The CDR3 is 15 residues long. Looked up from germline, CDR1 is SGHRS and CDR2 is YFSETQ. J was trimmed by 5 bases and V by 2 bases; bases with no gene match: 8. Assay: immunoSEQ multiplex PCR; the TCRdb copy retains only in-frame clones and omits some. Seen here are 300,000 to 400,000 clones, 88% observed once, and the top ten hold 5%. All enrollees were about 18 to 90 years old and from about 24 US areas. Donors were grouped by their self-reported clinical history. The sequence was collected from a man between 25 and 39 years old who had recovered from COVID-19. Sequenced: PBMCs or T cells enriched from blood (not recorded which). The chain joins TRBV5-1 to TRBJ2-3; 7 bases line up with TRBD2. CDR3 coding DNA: TGCGCCAGCAGCTTAGGCGGGAGTGGGGGAGATACGCAGTATTTT. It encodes CASSLGGSGGDTQYF.